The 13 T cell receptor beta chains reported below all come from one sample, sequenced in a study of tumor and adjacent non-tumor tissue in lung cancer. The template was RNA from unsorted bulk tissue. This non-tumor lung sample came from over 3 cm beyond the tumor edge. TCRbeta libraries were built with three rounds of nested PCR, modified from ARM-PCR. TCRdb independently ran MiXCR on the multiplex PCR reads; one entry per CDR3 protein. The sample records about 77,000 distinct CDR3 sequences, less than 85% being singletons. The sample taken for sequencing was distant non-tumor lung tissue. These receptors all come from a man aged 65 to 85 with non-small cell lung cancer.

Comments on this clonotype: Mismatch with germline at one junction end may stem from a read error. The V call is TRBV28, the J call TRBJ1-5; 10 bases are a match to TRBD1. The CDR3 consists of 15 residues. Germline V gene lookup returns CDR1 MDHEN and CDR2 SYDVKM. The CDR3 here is CASRGTGEDNQPQCF. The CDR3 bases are TGTGCCAGCAGGGGGACAGGGGAGGACAATCAGCCCCAGTGTTTT.

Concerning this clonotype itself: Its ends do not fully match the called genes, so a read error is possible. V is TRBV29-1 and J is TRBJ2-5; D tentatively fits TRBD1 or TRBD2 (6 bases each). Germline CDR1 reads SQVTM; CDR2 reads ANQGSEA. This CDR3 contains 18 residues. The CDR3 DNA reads TGCAGCGTTGAATTCTATTGGAGTAGAGGGGGGAAACAAGAGACCCACTACTTC. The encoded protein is CSVEFYWSRGGKQETHYF.

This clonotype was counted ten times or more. This CDR3 reads CASSGEYVSNEQFF. The CDR3 DNA reads TGTGCCAGCAGTGGCGAGTATGTCTCCAATGAGCAGTTCTTC. The chain employs TRBV2 and TRBJ2-1; D not certain. Germline-derived CDR1 and CDR2 are SNHLY and FYNNEI. The CDR3 contains 14 residues. V was cut by 4 bases and J by 6 bases, with 13 bases left in between.

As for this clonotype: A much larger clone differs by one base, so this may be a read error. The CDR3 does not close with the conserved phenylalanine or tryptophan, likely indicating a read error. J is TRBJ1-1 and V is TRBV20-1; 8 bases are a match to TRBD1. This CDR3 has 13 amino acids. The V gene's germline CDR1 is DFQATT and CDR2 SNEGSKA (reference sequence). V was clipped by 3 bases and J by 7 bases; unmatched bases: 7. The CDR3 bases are TGCAGTGCTAGGGCCGCAGGGGGCGGTGAAGCTTTCATT. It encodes CSARAAGGGEAFI.

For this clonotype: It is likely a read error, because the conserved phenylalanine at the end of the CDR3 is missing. The CDR3 region has the DNA TGTGCCAGCAGCGGGCTAGCGGGAGTGATGGAGGCCCAGTACCTC. Translated: CASSGLAGVMEAQYL. The rearrangement joins TRBV12-3 or TRBV12-4 to TRBJ2-5; TRBD2 aligns across 10 bases. The CDR3 consists of 15 residues. V dropped 6 bases and J dropped 9; count of bases not matched to a gene: 13.

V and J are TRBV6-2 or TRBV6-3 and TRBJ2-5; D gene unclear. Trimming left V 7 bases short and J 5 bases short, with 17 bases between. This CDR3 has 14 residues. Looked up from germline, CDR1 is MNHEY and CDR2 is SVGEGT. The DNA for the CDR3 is TGTGCCAGCAATACATACCCAAGCCGGGAGACCCAGTACTTC. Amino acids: CASNTYPSRETQYF.

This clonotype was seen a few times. The chain's CDR3 is CASSPGIVGQETQYF. In nucleotides, the CDR3 is TGTGCCAGCAGCCCGGGGATAGTTGGGCAAGAGACACAATACTTC. The gene calls are TRBV11-2 and TRBJ2-5; D may be TRBD2 (5 bases). The germline gives CDR1 SGHAT, CDR2 FQNNGV. CDR3 size: 15 residues. V was trimmed by 5 bases and J by 14 bases, leaving 27 bases between them.

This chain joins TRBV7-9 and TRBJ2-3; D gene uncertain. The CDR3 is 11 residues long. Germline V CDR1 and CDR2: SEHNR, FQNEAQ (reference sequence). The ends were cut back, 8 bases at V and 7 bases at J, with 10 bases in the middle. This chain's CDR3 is CASPGANTQYF. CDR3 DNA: TGTGCCAGCCCCGGCGCGAATACGCAGTATTTT.

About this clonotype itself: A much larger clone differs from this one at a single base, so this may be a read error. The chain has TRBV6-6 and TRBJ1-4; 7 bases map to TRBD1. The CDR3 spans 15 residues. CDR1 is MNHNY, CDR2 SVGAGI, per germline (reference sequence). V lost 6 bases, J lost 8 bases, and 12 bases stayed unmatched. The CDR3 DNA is TGTGCCAGCAGATCTCTTGACAGGGCTGTCGAAAAACTGTTTTTT. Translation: CASRSLDRAVEKLFF.

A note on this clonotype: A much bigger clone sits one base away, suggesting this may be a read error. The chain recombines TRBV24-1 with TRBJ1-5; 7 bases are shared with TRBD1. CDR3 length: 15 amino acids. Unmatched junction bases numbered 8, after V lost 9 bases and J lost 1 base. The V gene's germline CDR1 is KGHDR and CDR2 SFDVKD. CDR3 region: CATYRTGPSNQPQHF. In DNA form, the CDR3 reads TGTGCCACCTACCGGACAGGACCAAGCAATCAGCCCCAGCATTTT.

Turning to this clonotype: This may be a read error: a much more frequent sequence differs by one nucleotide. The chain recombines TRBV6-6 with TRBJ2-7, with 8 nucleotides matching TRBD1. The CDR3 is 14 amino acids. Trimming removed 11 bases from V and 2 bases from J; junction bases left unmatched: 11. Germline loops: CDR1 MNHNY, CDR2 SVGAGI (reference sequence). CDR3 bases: TGTGCCGGCCTCCCGGGACAGGAGACCTACGAGCAGTACTTC. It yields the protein CAGLPGQETYEQYF.

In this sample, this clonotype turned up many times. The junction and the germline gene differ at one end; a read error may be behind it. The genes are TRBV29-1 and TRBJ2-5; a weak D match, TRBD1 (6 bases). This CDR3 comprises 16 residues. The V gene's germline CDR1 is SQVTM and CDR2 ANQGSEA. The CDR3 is CSATHYLKTGQENQYF. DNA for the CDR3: TGCAGCGCCACGCACTACCTAAAGACAGGTCAAGAGAACCAGTACTTC.

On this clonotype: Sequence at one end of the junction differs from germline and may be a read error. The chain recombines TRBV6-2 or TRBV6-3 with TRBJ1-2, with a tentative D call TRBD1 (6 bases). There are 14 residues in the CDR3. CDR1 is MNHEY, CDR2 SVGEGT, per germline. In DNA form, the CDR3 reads TGTGCCAGCATTTACGGGGGCGCCCACTATGGCTTCACCTTC. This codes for CASIYGGAHYGFTF.